Presented here are 18 T cell receptor beta chains from one specimen sequenced in a study of shared clonotypes between healthy human individuals. Data came from immunoSEQ multiplex PCR; TCRdb stores just in-frame clones and leaves some out. The table lists some 700,000 clones, around 90% of them singletons. Sample: memory CD8+ T cells from PBMCs. Subset defined: CD45RO+ cells pooled with CCR7-negative TemRA cells. These receptors were collected from a man between 18 and 29 years old in good health. Some clones in this sample may be carry-over from other donors' samples.

V gene TRBV11-2 combines with J gene TRBJ2-3; D gene ambiguous. The germline V and J ends were trimmed by 1 base and 5 bases, with 13 bases remaining between them. The CDR3 contains 15 residues. Per the germline V gene, CDR1 is SGHAT and CDR2 is FQNNGV. CDR3 coding DNA: TGTGCCAGCAGCTTAGGGATCGCGGAAGGAGATACGCAGTATTTT. Translated, it gives CASSLGIAEGDTQYF.

J is TRBJ2-5 and V is TRBV2, with no clear D. Trimming shortened V by 6 bases and J by 8 bases, and 10 bases separated the two germline ends. This CDR3 has 11 amino acids. Germline V gene data show CDR1 as SNHLY and CDR2 as FYNNEI. The CDR3 spells CASRTQETQYF. CDR3 bases: TGTGCCAGCAGGACCCAGGAAACCCAGTACTTC. The complete variable domain, with remaining parts taken from reference TRBV2 and TRBJ2-5, reads EPEVTQTPSHQVTQMGQEVILRCVPISNHLYFYWYRQILGQKVEFLVSFYNNEISEKSEIFDDQFSVERPDGSNFTLKIRSTKLEDSAMYFCASRTQETQYFGPGTRLLVL.

The rearrangement joins TRBV30 to TRBJ2-7; no clear D. Trimming shortened V by 1 base and J by 0 bases, and 4 bases separated the two germline ends. The CDR3 covers 12 residues. CDR1 and CDR2 (germline): GTSNPN, SVGIG (reference sequence). The CDR3 coding sequence is TGTGCCTGGAGTGGTCTCTCCTACGAGCAGTACTTC. It encodes CAWSGLSYEQYF.

V and J are TRBV28 and TRBJ2-3; unclear D gene. This CDR3 contains 14 residues. Germline-derived CDR1 and CDR2 are MDHEN and SYDVKM. Trimming pared 2 bases from V and 2 bases from J, leaving 8 bases between. CDR3 sequence reads: CASSLKITTDTQYF. The CDR3 DNA follows: TGTGCCAGCAGTTTAAAGATAACCACAGATACGCAGTATTTT.

V gene TRBV30 combines with J gene TRBJ2-5; 9 positions agree with TRBD1. This CDR3 region has 15 residues. With 2 bases clipped from V and 5 bases from J, the junction kept 9 bases outside the gene matches. From germline, CDR1 is GTSNPN and CDR2 SVGIG (reference sequence). CDR3 sequence reads: CAWSLGTGYGETQYF. As DNA, the CDR3 is TGTGCCTGGAGTCTGGGGACAGGGTACGGGGAGACCCAGTACTTC.

For the CDR3, the DNA is TGCGCCAGCAGCTTGGAGGGACGGAACCTCCAAGAGACCCAGTACTTC. Its translation is CASSLEGRNLQETQYF. V usage is TRBV5-1 and J usage is TRBJ2-5; D may correspond to TRBD1 or TRBD2 (5 bases each). The CDR3 is 16 amino acids. Germline CDR1 is SGHRS and CDR2 is YFSETQ. Trimming cost V 0 bases and J 1 base, with 13 bases left between them.

The chain joins TRBV27 to TRBJ1-5; 8 nucleotides match TRBD1. Germline trimming cut 0 bases from V and 4 bases from J; bases unmatched to any gene: 8. CDR3 length: 17 amino acids. CDR1 is MNHEY, CDR2 SMNVEV, per germline (reference sequence). This chain's CDR3 is CASSLSIRTGLNQPQHF. The DNA for the CDR3 is TGTGCCAGCAGTTTATCGATTCGGACAGGGCTAAATCAGCCCCAGCATTTT.

The rearrangement links TRBV5-1 to TRBJ2-7; weak D call: TRBD1 (6 bases). This CDR3 comprises 15 residues. Trimming took 3 bases from V and 6 from J, leaving 19 bases between them. Germline V gene lookup returns CDR1 SGHRS and CDR2 YFSETQ. The CDR3 protein is CASSWAGDTGREQYF. CDR3 coding DNA: TGCGCCAGCAGCTGGGCAGGGGACACTGGGCGCGAGCAGTACTTC.

Only a few counts were recorded for this clone. This sequence joins TRBV5-4 and TRBJ1-1; 7 bases match TRBD1. The germline CDR1 and CDR2 sequences are SGHNT and YYREEE (reference sequence). This CDR3 spans 13 amino acids. The ends lost 2 bases at V and 6 bases at J; junction bases unmatched: 4. DNA for the CDR3: TGTGCCAGCAGCTTTGGGCAGGGGGCTGAAGCTTTCTTT. This gives the protein CASSFGQGAEAFF.

The chain is built from TRBV9 and TRBJ2-1, with TRBD2 as a possible D gene (5 bases). V was pared by 0 bases and J by 7 bases, with 14 bases between. Germline V gene sequence: CDR1 SGDLS, CDR2 YYNGEE. The CDR3 consists of 15 residues. The chain's CDR3 is CASSVGGGSGNEQFF. The DNA for the CDR3 is TGTGCCAGCAGCGTAGGAGGAGGATCGGGGAATGAGCAGTTCTTC.

This clone is a singleton in its sample. This sequence joins TRBV30 and TRBJ2-1, with D tentatively TRBD1 (6 bases). Germline loops: CDR1 GTSNPN, CDR2 SVGIG (reference sequence). Deletions cut 4 bases from V and 0 bases from J, with 10 bases between. The CDR3 covers 14 residues. In DNA form, the CDR3 reads TGTGCCTGGACTCCGACAGGCTCCTACAATGAGCAGTTCTTC. Protein product: CAWTPTGSYNEQFF.

This sequence joins TRBV7-9 and TRBJ2-2, with TRBD2 matching over 11 bases. Germline trimming cut 6 bases from V and 7 bases from J; bases unmatched to any gene: 13. Germline V gene sequence: CDR1 SEHNR, CDR2 FQNEAQ (reference sequence). This CDR3 has 17 residues. As DNA, the CDR3 is TGTGCCAGCAGAAGATCAGCACTAGCGGGGGCCGGCGGGGAGCTGTTTTTT. Translation gives CASRRSALAGAGGELFF.

The chain employs TRBV30 and TRBJ2-1; the D gene is possibly TRBD2 (6 bases). Per germline, CDR1 GTSNPN and CDR2 SVGIG (reference sequence). Trimming cost V 1 base and J 4 bases, with 11 bases left between them. The CDR3 runs 14 residues. The CDR3 nucleotides are TGTGCCTGGAGTGGGATAGCGGTGTACAATGAGCAGTTCTTC. Residues: CAWSGIAVYNEQFF.

This sequence joins TRBV27 and TRBJ2-2, with a possible D match to TRBD2 (6 bases). This CDR3 contains 12 residues. Germline assignment: CDR1 MNHEY and CDR2 SMNVEV (reference sequence). V dropped 10 bases and J dropped 5 bases, with 11 bases sitting between them. CDR3 residues: CATTGATGELFF. The CDR3 DNA follows: TGTGCCACCACGGGAGCGACCGGGGAGCTGTTTTTT.

The V and J genes are TRBV6-5 and TRBJ2-5; 9 nucleotides agree with TRBD1. The J call is uncertain, as TRBJ2-7 better fits the DNA end. The length of the CDR3 is 13 residues. Germline CDR1 and CDR2: MNHEY and SVGAGI. The CDR3 nucleotides are TGTGCCAGCAGTGCGGACAGGGGTGGCGAGCAGTACTTC. Protein sequence: CASSADRGGEQYF.

The gene calls are TRBV7-9 and TRBJ2-1, with 10 bases that match TRBD1. CDR1 SEHNR and CDR2 FQNEAQ come from the germline V gene (reference sequence). Trimming at V came to 4 bases and at J to 10 bases, leaving 4 bases not matched to a gene. The CDR3 is made up of 13 amino acids. The CDR3, as DNA: TGTGCCAGCAGCTGGGACAGGGGCTGGGAGCAGTTCTTC. It encodes CASSWDRGWEQFF.

Only one count was recorded for this clone. This chain uses TRBV28 with TRBJ1-4, with 8 nucleotides matching TRBD1. This CDR3 is built from 16 residues. Germline-derived CDR1 and CDR2 are MDHEN and SYDVKM. With V trimmed by 5 bases and J by 1 base, 6 bases remained unmatched. The CDR3: CASSAGGFGTNEKLFF. For the CDR3, the DNA is TGTGCCAGCAGTGCAGGGGGCTTCGGAACTAATGAAAAACTGTTTTTT. The full variable domain, rest sourced from reference TRBV28 and TRBJ1-4, is DVKVTQSSRYLVKRTGEKVFLECVQDMDHENMFWYRQDPGLGLRLIYFSYDVKMKEKGDIPEGYSVSREKKERFSLILESASTNQTSMYLCASSAGGFGTNEKLFFGSGTQLSVL.

This clone is a singleton in its sample. The chain is built from TRBV7-9 and TRBJ1-1; D is perhaps TRBD1 (5 bases). Per germline, CDR1 SEHNR and CDR2 FQNEAQ (reference sequence). V gave up 6 bases and J gave up 2 bases, with 10 bases separating them. This CDR3 has 13 amino acids. DNA for the CDR3: TGTGCCAGCAGTACAGGAACCAACACTGAAGCTTTCTTT. It yields the protein CASSTGTNTEAFF.